The 25 T cell receptor beta chains below were found in one sample sequenced in a study of cytotoxic CD8 clonotypes in ibrutinib-treated CLL. The table came from immunoSEQ multiplex PCR; TCRdb's copy has only in-frame clones and leaves some out. The table includes about 69,000 clones, around 81% detected once. The specimen comprised PBMCs, sampled at disease progression, from a patient treated with ibrutinib. Receptor source: a human donor with chronic lymphocytic leukemia.

The chain uses TRBV11-2 and TRBJ2-7; tentatively, D is TRBD1 or TRBD2 (5 bases each). The CDR3 is 13 amino acids. Between the trimmed V and J ends, which lost 3 bases and 5 bases, there was a span of 11 bases. Germline assignment: CDR1 SGHAT and CDR2 FQNNGV. Here the CDR3 reads CASSFAGTNEQYF. The CDR3 nucleotides read TGTGCCAGCAGCTTCGCAGGGACCAACGAGCAGTACTTC.

The chain combines TRBV28 with TRBJ1-5, with TRBD1 as a possible D gene (6 bases). The CDR3 has 15 residues. V shed 8 bases and J shed 6 bases, with 20 bases lying between them. Germline CDR1 and CDR2: MDHEN and SYDVKM. CDR3 nucleotides: TGTGCCAGCGCCGACCCGGGGGGCAATGGTCAGCCCCAGCATTTT. The encoded protein is CASADPGGNGQPQHF.

The J gene is TRBJ2-6, the V gene TRBV7-2; D gene uncertain. CDR1 SGHTA and CDR2 FQGNSA come from the germline V gene. The CDR3 sequence is 14 residues long. V gave up 2 bases and J gave up 0 bases, with 2 bases separating them. CDR3 loop: CASSLFSGANVLTF. CDR3 coding DNA: TGTGCCAGCAGCTTATTCTCTGGGGCCAACGTCCTGACTTTC.

The chain employs TRBV2 and TRBJ1-2; 7 bases map to TRBD1. The V gene end was trimmed by 1 base and the J gene end by 2 bases; junction bases not matched to a gene: 4. CDR1 and CDR2 (germline): SNHLY, FYNNEI. The CDR3 consists of 15 residues. DNA of the CDR3: TGTGCCAGCAGTGAAGGGGTACAGGGGAACTATGGCTACACCTTC. This sequence encodes CASSEGVQGNYGYTF.

The chain uses TRBV11-3 and TRBJ1-6; D not certain. Germline CDR1 SGHNT, CDR2 YENEEA. Trimming shortened V by 8 bases and J by 9 bases, and 14 bases separated the two germline ends. The CDR3 is 13 residues long. The CDR3 protein is CASGLSAGSPLHF. CDR3 coding DNA: TGTGCCAGCGGACTATCTGCGGGTTCACCCCTCCACTTT.

The chain is built from TRBV30 and TRBJ1-3; D is unresolved. V was clipped by 5 bases and J by 0 bases, with 8 bases between them. Germline V gives CDR1 GTSNPN, CDR2 SVGIG (reference sequence). This CDR3 contains 13 residues. The CDR3 DNA sequence: TGTGCCTGGGACCCGAGCTCTGGAAACACCATATATTTT. It yields the protein CAWDPSSGNTIYF.

The gene calls are TRBV5-1 and TRBJ2-5; tentative D call: TRBD2 (5 bases). V lost 0 bases and J lost 2, with 14 bases in between. The CDR3 has 16 amino acids. Germline assignment: CDR1 SGHRS and CDR2 YFSETQ. Here the CDR3 reads CASSLGPTGGQETQYF. DNA of the CDR3: TGCGCCAGCAGCTTGGGGCCCACCGGCGGGCAAGAGACCCAGTACTTC.

The rearrangement links TRBV28 to TRBJ1-5, with D possibly TRBD1 on 5 matching bases. Trimming removed 7 bases from V and 5 bases from J, with 15 bases in between. Germline assignment: CDR1 MDHEN and CDR2 SYDVKM. CDR3 length equals 14 residues. DNA for the CDR3: TGTGCCAGCATCCAGGGACGGCCCGATCAGCCCCAGCATTTT. Its translation: CASIQGRPDQPQHF.

The chain joins TRBV11-3 to TRBJ2-2; D remains ambiguous. CDR1 and CDR2 (germline): SGHNT, YENEEA. The CDR3 has 14 amino acids. With 5 bases removed from V and 7 bases from J, the gap between germline ends came to 14 bases. For the CDR3, the DNA is TGTGCCAGCAGCCCTAGGGTGGGCCGCGGGGAGCTGTTTTTT. Translated, it gives CASSPRVGRGELFF.

The rearrangement links TRBV5-1 to TRBJ1-2; D remains unclear. This CDR3 spans 12 amino acids. The V end lost 4 bases, the J end lost 2 bases, and 6 bases lay between the germline ends. Germline lookup yields CDR1 SGHRS and CDR2 YFSETQ. CDR3 sequence: CASSTDNYGYTF. The DNA for the CDR3 is TGCGCCAGCAGCACGGACAACTATGGCTACACCTTC.

This sequence joins TRBV5-1 and TRBJ1-4; possibly TRBD1 for D (5 bases). Germline V gives CDR1 SGHRS, CDR2 YFSETQ. Trimming pared 2 bases from V and 6 bases from J, leaving 11 bases between. The CDR3 has 14 amino acids. The CDR3: CASSLGADYEKLFF. In nucleotides, the CDR3 is TGCGCCAGCAGCTTAGGGGCAGACTATGAAAAACTGTTTTTT.

The genes are TRBV5-1 and TRBJ1-6; tentatively, D is TRBD1 (5 bases). The CDR3 is 16 residues long. Trimming cost V 5 bases and J 5 bases, with 17 bases left between them. The germline CDR1 and CDR2 sequences are SGHRS and YFSETQ. CDR3 bases: TGCGCCAGCAGTCCCCTTGGGGGGGGGAATAATTCACCCCTCCACTTT. Its translation: CASSPLGGGNNSPLHF.

This sequence joins TRBV30 and TRBJ2-2; 8 nucleotides line up with TRBD1. V was clipped by 5 bases and J by 7 bases; unmatched bases: 3. Looked up from germline, CDR1 is GTSNPN and CDR2 is SVGIG (reference sequence). This CDR3 region has 12 residues. CDR3 residues: CAWEQGVGELFF. CDR3 nucleotide sequence: TGTGCCTGGGAACAGGGGGTCGGGGAGCTGTTTTTT.

V usage is TRBV18 and J usage is TRBJ2-5; D call uncertain. Trimming pared 0 bases from V and 1 base from J, leaving 6 bases between. CDR1 and CDR2 (germline): KGHSH, LQKENI. CDR3 size: 14 residues. The chain's CDR3 is CASSPPQRQETQYF. The DNA for the CDR3 is TGTGCCAGCTCACCACCACAGCGCCAAGAGACCCAGTACTTC.

This clone was observed a handful of times. The V call is TRBV7-8, the J call TRBJ2-1; D is perhaps TRBD2 (7 bases). V was cut by 6 bases and J by 4 bases, with 16 bases left in between. Germline CDR1 reads SGHVS; CDR2 reads FQNEAQ. This CDR3 is 15 amino acids long. CDR3 sequence reads: CASRRRGGEYNEQFF. Here the CDR3 DNA reads TGTGCCAGCAGGCGTCGAGGGGGGGAGTACAATGAGCAGTTCTTC. Supplemented by reference TRBV7-8 and TRBJ2-1, the full variable domain reads GAGVSQSPRYKVAKRGQDVALRCDPISGHVSLFWYQQALGQGPEFLTYFQNEAQLDKSGLPSDRFFAERPEGSVSTLKIQRTQQEDSAVYLCASRRRGGEYNEQFFGPGTRLTVL.

J is TRBJ2-2 and V is TRBV2; D remains ambiguous. Trimming left V 8 bases short and J 0 bases short, with 7 bases between. The CDR3 spans 13 residues. The germline V gene encodes CDR1 SNHLY and CDR2 FYNNEI. The CDR3 loop is CASGTPNTGELFF. The CDR3 DNA reads as TGTGCCAGCGGTACCCCGAACACCGGGGAGCTGTTTTTT.

The V and J genes are TRBV5-1 and TRBJ2-7; D gene ambiguous. Per germline, CDR1 SGHRS and CDR2 YFSETQ. Trimming cost V 4 bases and J 0 bases, with 8 bases left between them. The CDR3 length is 13 residues. CDR3 in amino acids: CASSISRSYEQYF. The CDR3 nucleotides read TGCGCCAGCAGCATAAGCCGCTCCTACGAGCAGTACTTC.

The chain uses TRBV30 and TRBJ1-6, with no clear D. The CDR3 covers 15 residues. V dropped 2 bases and J dropped 3 bases, with 11 bases sitting between them. Germline loops: CDR1 GTSNPN, CDR2 SVGIG (reference sequence). The CDR3 bases are TGTGCCTGGAGTAACGGGGTCCTCTATAATTCACCCCTCCACTTT. Amino acids: CAWSNGVLYNSPLHF.

The count of this clone is one. The chain joins TRBV28 to TRBJ2-1; D is possibly TRBD2 (6 bases). The CDR3 is 14 amino acids. Trimming pared 6 bases from V and 7 bases from J, leaving 16 bases between. The V gene's germline CDR1 is MDHEN and CDR2 SYDVKM. The CDR3 DNA is TGTGCCAGCAGACGGGACTCCTGGAGGAATGAGCAGTTCTTC. As protein: CASRRDSWRNEQFF.

This clone was seen a handful of times. The rearrangement links TRBV5-6 to TRBJ1-2; D remains ambiguous. The CDR3 has 12 amino acids. The germline CDR1 and CDR2 sequences are SGHDT and YYEEEE. V gave up 4 bases and J gave up 12 bases, with 16 bases separating them. The CDR3 spells CASSPLASSDTF. CDR3 nucleotide sequence: TGTGCCAGCAGCCCCCTTGCGAGTTCTGACACCTTC.

The chain couples TRBV7-9 to TRBJ2-1; D call uncertain. V was pared by 6 bases and J by 0 bases, with 15 bases between. The germline gives CDR1 SEHNR, CDR2 FQNEAQ (reference sequence). The CDR3 has 16 amino acids. Written as DNA, the CDR3 is TGTGCCAGCAGTTCCCCGGGCCAGAGCTCCTACAATGAGCAGTTCTTC. It specifies CASSSPGQSSYNEQFF.

This clone has just one count. This chain uses TRBV27 with TRBJ2-3, with D uncertain. The CDR3 extends over 14 amino acids. CDR1 and CDR2 from the germline V gene are MNHEY and SMNVEV (reference sequence). V was trimmed by 0 bases and J by 3 bases, leaving 7 bases between them. CDR3 DNA sequence: TGTGCCAGCAGTTTATCTTGGGTGACAGATACGCAGTATTTT. This translates into CASSLSWVTDTQYF.

This clone occurred once. The chain carries TRBV19 and TRBJ1-1; TRBD1 might be the D (5 bases). The germline V gene encodes CDR1 LNHDA and CDR2 SQIVND (reference sequence). Deletions cut 5 bases from V and 4 bases from J, with 14 bases between. The CDR3 totals 14 residues. The CDR3 nucleotides read TGTGCCAGTAGTGTCGGGACCTACTCCACTGAAGCTTTCTTT. This gives the protein CASSVGTYSTEAFF. The whole variable domain, remainder taken from reference TRBV19 and TRBJ1-1, is DGGITQSPKYLFRKEGQNVTLSCEQNLNHDAMYWYRQDPGQGLRLIYYSQIVNDFQKGDIAEGYSVSREKKESFPLTVTSAQKNPTAFYLCASSVGTYSTEAFFGQGTRLTVV.

This clone was recorded a few times. The chain couples TRBV19 to TRBJ1-1; D is uncertain. Germline assignment: CDR1 LNHDA and CDR2 SQIVND (reference sequence). The CDR3 runs to 13 residues. Deletions cut 7 bases from V and 2 bases from J, with 11 bases between. The CDR3 region has the DNA TGTGCCAGTACATTGGTTGGAAACACTGAAGCTTTCTTT. This translates into CASTLVGNTEAFF.

The chain links TRBV7-9 to TRBJ1-2; D perhaps matches TRBD1 (5 bases). Trimming stripped 5 bases from V and 3 bases from J, with 16 bases between. The CDR3 contains 15 residues. Germline V gene data show CDR1 as SEHNR and CDR2 as FQNEAQ (reference sequence). The CDR3, as DNA: TGTGCCAGCAGCACACAACTTCAGGGTTACTATGGCTACACCTTC. Its protein is CASSTQLQGYYGYTF.